This T cell receptor beta chain comes out of a study of blood T cell repertoires in COVID-19 (dated by TCRdb to 2019 to 2021). Concerning the study at large: The collaborator samples originated in the United States, Italy and Spain and spanned the acute and convalescent phases of COVID-19. The prospective study material was composed of cDNA or gDNA derived from T cells, B-cell-depleted T cells, or PBMCs. The dataset comprised deeply sampled blood TCRbeta repertoires from subjects exposed to, actively infected with, or recovered from COVID-19. The repertoires were released in a freely available public database intended as a resource for research on the immune response to SARS-CoV-2. Samples were obtained from the ongoing ImmuneRACE study (first 160 participants) and from over 1,000 subjects provided by 6 global collaborators. Sample metadata almost always included a de-identified subject ID, COVID-19 status, age in years and sex. Where available, HLA class I and class II types were taken from metadata supplied by the sample provider and were not determined by assay-based typing. On the study overall, not on this receptor specifically: The amount of clinical and demographic metadata varied by source and participant and was provided uncurated.

TCRbeta CDR3 regions were amplified from genomic DNA using the immunoSEQ Assay, a bias-controlled multiplex PCR. Under the source paper's analysis protocol: The number of nucleated cells in each sample was estimated from the amplification of reference gene primers within the assay. To quantify the absolute abundance of each unique TCRbeta CDR3 rearrangement, sequence reads were collapsed and filtered. For each sample, productive Simpson clonality was calculated by taking the square root of Simpson's diversity index across productive rearrangements. TCRdb limited this immuneACCESS table to in-frame rearrangements with V and J called. A share of clones is missing; checked studies link under half to unresolved V genes, and the rest is unexplained. V, J and clone size were drawn from that table, and D and trimming were deduced from the DNA. A total of 100,000 to 150,000 clones appear in this sample, around nine tenths of them only once. Approximately 1% of the sample is in the top ten clones.

Each collaborating institution followed its own protocols to collect whole blood in K2EDTA tubes. For TCRbeta analysis, collaborator samples were shipped as frozen whole blood, as isolated PBMCs, or as DNA extracted from either sample type. From the cysteine up to the phenylalanine, the CDR3 has a length of 16 residues. Of the read, only the CDR3 DNA is kept; its 48 bases are in frame from base 1. From a lookup of the germline V gene (reference sequence), CDR1 and CDR2 are DFQATT and SNEGSKA. Here V drops 3 bases and J drops 1 base, and the junction holds 4 bases not matched to any gene. To note about this clone: Its binding antigen is unknown. It has no much larger one-base neighbor in the sample; base qualities were not kept.

Sequenced: peripheral blood. The receptor comes from a woman aged 80 or over with acute or convalescent COVID-19. The chain is made from TRBV20-1 and TRBJ1-6, and TRBD1 aligns with 9 junction nucleotides. The base sequence is TGCAGTGCTAGTGAGGGACAGGGATCCTATAATTCACCCCTCCACTTT. This gives the protein CSASEGQGSYNSPLHF.